What follows are 24 T cell receptor beta chains derived from one specimen sequenced in a study of shared clonotypes between healthy human individuals. Measured with immunoSEQ multiplex PCR; TCRdb has only the in-frame clones, and not every one. This sample carries 170,000 or so clones, 65% to 70% of them seen once, and the ten largest clones take roughly 10%. Sequences were obtained from memory CD4+ T cells sorted from blood. Subset: CD45RA-negative fraction. These receptors came from a man between 25 and 39 years old in good health.

The gene calls are TRBV6-1 and TRBJ2-3; TRBD1 might be the D (5 bases). The germline CDR1 and CDR2 sequences are MNHNS and SASEGT. There are 15 residues in the CDR3. The V end was cut by 1 base, the J end by 4 bases, with 12 bases between. CDR3 region: CASSEDFRASDTQYF. The CDR3 region has the DNA TGTGCCAGCAGTGAAGACTTCAGGGCATCAGATACGCAGTATTTT.

The chain combines TRBV19 with TRBJ1-5; D gene ambiguous. There are 14 residues in the CDR3. Between the trimmed V and J ends, which lost 7 bases and 1 base, there was a span of 11 bases. Germline V gene data show CDR1 as LNHDA and CDR2 as SQIVND (reference sequence). CDR3 nucleotide sequence: TGTGCCAGTACAGAGGGCCCGAGCAATCAGCCCCAGCATTTT. It specifies CASTEGPSNQPQHF.

Written as DNA, the CDR3 is TGTGCCAGCAGCTTAGGCCCGGGCGAGCAGTACTTC. Protein: CASSLGPGEQYF. V usage is TRBV11-2 and J usage is TRBJ2-7; no clear D gene. V dropped 1 base and J dropped 6 bases, with 7 bases sitting between them. This CDR3 has 12 residues. From germline, CDR1 is SGHAT and CDR2 FQNNGV.

The chain recombines TRBV23-1 with TRBJ2-7; D unresolved. TRBV23-1 has ORF status, its function being uncertain. With 4 bases removed from V and 2 bases from J, the gap between germline ends came to 15 bases. The CDR3 is made up of 15 amino acids. The CDR3 sequence is CASSPSFGSPYEQYF. For the CDR3, the DNA is TGCGCCAGCAGTCCGTCGTTTGGGTCCCCCTACGAGCAGTACTTC.

The chain combines TRBV7-2 with TRBJ2-1, with 7 nucleotides matching TRBD2. Germline V lookup: CDR1 SGHTA, CDR2 FQGNSA. CDR3 length: 17 residues. The V gene end was trimmed by 4 bases and the J gene end by 2 bases; junction bases not matched to a gene: 11. The CDR3 nucleotides read TGTGCCAGCAGCTGGCTAGGGGCGCGGGAGACCTACAATGAGCAGTTCTTC. This encodes CASSWLGARETYNEQFF.

Only one count was recorded for this clone. This chain uses TRBV18 with TRBJ1-1, with TRBD1 matching 10 bases. CDR3 length: 16 amino acids. The germline CDR1 and CDR2 sequences are KGHSH and LQKENI. V trimming: 6 bases; J trimming: 3 bases; junction bases outside the gene matches: 10. The CDR3 spells CASSVGQGVSDTEAFF. CDR3 sequence (DNA): TGTGCCAGCTCGGTAGGACAGGGGGTATCTGACACTGAAGCTTTCTTT.

Regarding this clone: This may arise from a read error, as a much more abundant clone is one base away. Other DNA sequences in this specimen translate into the identical CDR3. This chain joins TRBV19 and TRBJ1-2; tentatively, D is TRBD1 (6 bases). The CDR3 has 14 residues. Germline CDR1 and CDR2: LNHDA and SQIVND (reference sequence). Trimming stripped 6 bases from V and 7 bases from J, with 18 bases between. CDR3 bases: TGTGCCAGTAGCATACTGTCACAGGGTAGTGGCTACACCTTC. It yields the protein CASSILSQGSGYTF.

V gene TRBV7-9 combines with J gene TRBJ2-5; D may be TRBD2 (6 bases). V shed 4 bases and J shed 5 bases, with 20 bases lying between them. CDR3 length equals 16 residues. Germline V gene data show CDR1 as SEHNR and CDR2 as FQNEAQ (reference sequence). DNA for the CDR3: TGTGCCAGCAGCTCCCGTATAGGGACTCACACGGAGACCCAGTACTTC. Protein: CASSSRIGTHTETQYF.

The chain recombines TRBV18 with TRBJ2-3, with D possibly being TRBD2 (5 bases). Germline V lookup: CDR1 KGHSH, CDR2 LQKENI. Between the trimmed V and J ends, which lost 6 bases and 0 bases, there was a span of 13 bases. The CDR3 runs to 15 residues. The CDR3 bases are TGTGCCAGCTCTGATCTAGCTGCTAGCACAGATACGCAGTATTTT. As protein: CASSDLAASTDTQYF.

The rearrangement links TRBV6-4 to TRBJ1-1; TRBD1 aligns across 8 bases. Germline V gene data show CDR1 as MRHNA and CDR2 as SNTAGT. V shed 4 bases and J 4 bases; nucleotides not matched to a gene: 11. CDR3 length: 16 residues. The CDR3, as DNA: TGTGCCAGCAGTGCCAGTCCTGGACAGGGTGGCACTGAAGCTTTCTTT. This sequence encodes CASSASPGQGGTEAFF.

The chain links TRBV19 to TRBJ2-1, with unresolved D. The CDR3 totals 11 residues. The germline gives CDR1 LNHDA, CDR2 SQIVND (reference sequence). The V and J ends lost 9 bases and 3 bases respectively, with 6 bases between them. DNA of the CDR3: TGTGCCAGCCAAAACTACAATGAGCAGTTCTTC. Residues: CASQNYNEQFF.

This clone was seen a handful of times. This chain uses TRBV5-4 with TRBJ1-2, with a tentative D call TRBD1 (6 bases). Germline V gene sequence: CDR1 SGHNT, CDR2 YYREEE (reference sequence). V was clipped by 4 bases and J by 4 bases, with 20 bases between them. CDR3 length: 16 amino acids. The chain's CDR3 is CASSPNRGLGGYGYTF. In DNA, the CDR3 is TGTGCCAGCAGCCCCAATCGGGGGCTGGGAGGCTATGGCTACACCTTC.

This clone was found a few times. V is TRBV18 and J is TRBJ2-1, with TRBD1 matching over 8 bases. V lost 0 bases, J lost 7 bases, and 8 bases stayed unmatched. Germline-derived CDR1 and CDR2 are KGHSH and LQKENI. The CDR3 is 16 amino acids. The CDR3, as DNA: TGTGCCAGCTCACCACCTGTTGGTGGGACAGGAAATGAGCAGTTCTTC. Translation: CASSPPVGGTGNEQFF.

This clone was observed at least ten times. The V gene is TRBV5-4, the J gene TRBJ2-5; D gene ambiguous. CDR1 is SGHNT and CDR2 is YYREEE in the germline V gene (reference sequence). The CDR3 runs to 14 residues. V lost 0 bases to trimming and J lost 7 bases, with 13 bases between them. The CDR3 is CASSLEGGPWTQYF. The CDR3 DNA reads TGTGCCAGCAGCTTGGAGGGCGGCCCGTGGACCCAGTACTTC.

This clone was counted between two and nine times. Relative to the germline gene, one junction end is altered; a read error may explain this. The rearrangement joins TRBV27 to TRBJ2-7; maybe TRBD2 (5 bases). The CDR3 is made up of 16 amino acids. In germline, CDR1 is MNHEY, CDR2 SMNVEV (reference sequence). The CDR3 spells CASGFTKRPSSYEQYF. CDR3 coding DNA: TGTGCCAGCGGTTTCACTAAGCGGCCGAGCTCCTACGAGCAGTACTTC.

The sample holds one count of this clone. The rearrangement links TRBV5-4 to TRBJ2-3; 11 nucleotides align to TRBD2. CDR3 length equals 19 residues. V was clipped by 0 bases and J by 5 bases; unmatched bases: 14. In germline, CDR1 is SGHNT, CDR2 YYREEE (reference sequence). The CDR3 DNA reads TGTGCCAGCAGCTTGGCCTCGGTACTAGCGGGAGCATCTGGAGATACGCAGTATTTT. This translates into CASSLASVLAGASGDTQYF.

This CDR3 is CASSDGNYGYTF. The CDR3 DNA is TGTGCCAGCAGCGATGGAAACTATGGCTACACCTTC. V is TRBV9 and J is TRBJ1-2; D ambiguous. The germline gives CDR1 SGDLS, CDR2 YYNGEE. The CDR3 extends over 12 amino acids. The V gene lost 3 bases and the J gene lost 2 bases, with 5 bases spanning the gap.

The rearrangement uses TRBV28 and TRBJ2-3, with D possibly matching TRBD2 (7 bases). Germline CDR1 and CDR2: MDHEN and SYDVKM. Trimming took 6 bases from V and 4 from J, leaving 20 bases between them. The CDR3 covers 16 residues. The CDR3, as DNA: TGTGCCAGCAGGCCAGGGGTGCGGGAGTGGGCAGATACGCAGTATTTT. Its translation: CASRPGVREWADTQYF.

The chain joins TRBV6-1 to TRBJ2-7; TRBD1 matches 7 bases. Per the germline V gene, CDR1 is MNHNS and CDR2 is SASEGT. CDR3 length: 14 residues. Germline trimming cut 6 bases from V and 2 bases from J; bases unmatched to any gene: 7. CDR3 coding DNA: TGTGCCAGCAGCCTTACAGGGGACCCCTACGAGCAGTACTTC. It is translated as CASSLTGDPYEQYF.

J is TRBJ2-3 and V is TRBV7-6; possible D gene TRBD1, 5 bases. The CDR3 has 16 amino acids. Trimming shortened V by 2 bases and J by 2 bases, and 14 bases separated the two germline ends. Germline V gene sequence: CDR1 SGHVS, CDR2 FNYEAQ. The CDR3, as DNA: TGTGCCAGCAGCTTAAAAGGCAGGGATTTCACAGATACGCAGTATTTT. This encodes CASSLKGRDFTDTQYF.

The CDR3 sequence: CASSQSPTGELFF. The CDR3 DNA reads as TGTGCCAGCAGCCAGTCCCCAACCGGGGAGCTGTTTTTT. The chain links TRBV11-1 to TRBJ2-2; D call uncertain. This CDR3 contains 13 residues. CDR1 is SGHAT and CDR2 is FQDESV in the germline V gene (reference sequence). V lost 5 bases and J lost 5, with 9 bases in between.

This clone was seen a handful of times. The chain is built from TRBV5-6 and TRBJ2-2; D remains unclear. Between the trimmed V and J ends, which lost 1 base and 5 bases, there was a span of 3 bases. The CDR3 covers 12 residues. Germline CDR1 and CDR2: SGHDT and YYEEEE. The CDR3 loop reads CASSLPTGELFF. In DNA form, the CDR3 reads TGTGCCAGCAGCTTGCCGACCGGGGAGCTGTTTTTT. Looking up the rest from reference TRBV5-6 and TRBJ2-2 gives the full variable domain: DAGVTQSPTHLIKTRGQQVTLRCSPKSGHDTVSWYQQALGQGPQFIFQYYEEEERQRGNFPDRFSGHQFPNYSSELNVNALLLGDSALYLCASSLPTGELFFGEGSRLTVL.

The chain has TRBV5-1 and TRBJ2-7; perhaps D is TRBD1 or TRBD2 (5 bases each). CDR3 length: 15 residues. V was pared by 5 bases and J by 1 base, with 16 bases between. Germline CDR1 SGHRS, CDR2 YFSETQ. CDR3 in DNA: TGCGCCAGCAGAAAAAACCGGGACGAGTCCTACGAGCAGTACTTC. Translated: CASRKNRDESYEQYF.

The genes are TRBV5-4 and TRBJ1-2, with D possibly TRBD1 on 6 matching bases. V was clipped by 0 bases and J by 12 bases, with 12 bases between them. The CDR3 is made up of 12 amino acids. CDR1 and CDR2 (germline): SGHNT, YYREEE (reference sequence). CDR3: CASSLGLGGNTF. CDR3 bases: TGTGCCAGCAGCTTGGGTCTCGGGGGCAACACCTTC.